Given below is one T cell receptor beta chain in context. This sample was included in a study of blood T cell repertoires in COVID-19. Study context: From the United States, Italy and Spain came samples of acute and convalescent COVID-19. Sources were T cells, B-cell-depleted T cells, or PBMCs; the material itself was cDNA or gDNA.

V was clipped by 0 bases and J by 0 bases; unmatched bases: 4. This CDR3 region has 16 residues. CDR1 SGDLS and CDR2 YYNGEE come from the germline V gene. Per the study methods: Amplified reference gene primers provided the basis for estimating nucleated cell counts. Assay: immunoSEQ multiplex PCR; the TCRdb copy retains only in-frame clones and omits some. V and J calls and clone size are given by that table; D and trimming were obtained from the DNA. The table has around 100,000 clones, roughly nine tenths seen once; the top ten hold 2% to 2.5%. This sequence was found in a man aged 50 to 60 with active COVID-19. The sample comprised peripheral blood. The chain links TRBV9 to TRBJ2-5, with TRBD2 matching 8 bases. Here the CDR3 reads CASSVGNSGDQETQYF. The CDR3 region has the DNA TGTGCCAGCAGCGTAGGGAATAGCGGGGACCAAGAGACCCAGTACTTC. Together with reference TRBV9 and TRBJ2-5, the CDR3 gives the full variable domain: DSGVTQTPKHLITATGQRVTLRCSPRSGDLSVYWYQQSLDQGLQFLIQYYNGEERAKGNILERFSAQQFPDLHSELNLSSLELGDSALYFCASSVGNSGDQETQYFGPGTRLLVL.